These 22 T cell receptor beta chains share one sample of origin, sequenced in a study of blood T cell repertoires in COVID-19. Assay: immunoSEQ multiplex PCR; the TCRdb copy retains only in-frame clones and omits some. This sample has about 60,000 clones; roughly four fifths occur once, and the top ten carry around 8.7%. The sequenced material came from peripheral blood. These receptors originate from a woman older than 75 with acute or convalescent COVID-19.

There are a few counts of this clone. The rearrangement joins TRBV3-1 (or the pseudogene TRBV3-2) to TRBJ2-4, with 8 bases that match TRBD2. Germline assignment: CDR1 LGHDT and CDR2 YNNKEL (reference sequence). Trimming removed 0 bases from V and 4 bases from J; junction bases left unmatched: 5. CDR3 length equals 16 residues. The CDR3 DNA sequence: TGTGCCAGCAGCCAAGATCTCAGCGGGGGAAAAAACATTCAGTACTTC. Residues: CASSQDLSGGKNIQYF.

Only a few counts were recorded for this clone. V is TRBV4-1 and J is TRBJ1-4; TRBD1 is a possible D gene (6 bases). Germline CDR1 is MGHRA and CDR2 is YSYEKL. The CDR3 length is 13 residues. V was cut by 4 bases and J by 8 bases, with 11 bases left in between. CDR3 nucleotide sequence: TGCGCCAGCAGCCGGGGACAAGCCGAAAAACTGTTTTTT. Translation gives CASSRGQAEKLFF.

J is TRBJ1-6 and V is TRBV7-9; TRBD1 matches at 10 bases. The CDR3 has 15 residues. V shed 3 bases, J shed 8 bases, and the junction held 4 bases outside the gene matches. The germline V gene encodes CDR1 SEHNR and CDR2 FQNEAQ (reference sequence). DNA of the CDR3: TGTGCCAGCAGCTTCCTGGGGACAGGGGATTCACCCCTCCACTTT. It translates to CASSFLGTGDSPLHF.

V is TRBV29-1 and J is TRBJ2-1; 9 nucleotides align to TRBD2. CDR3 length equals 13 residues. Germline V gives CDR1 SQVTM, CDR2 ANQGSEA. After removal of 4 bases from V and 10 bases from J, the junction contained 8 bases not matched to a gene. The CDR3, as DNA: TGCAGCGTTGGCGCGGGAGGGCCCCAGGAGCAGTTCTTC. Residues: CSVGAGGPQEQFF.

V and J are TRBV19 and TRBJ1-5, with 8 bases aligning to TRBD1. V trimming: 5 bases; J trimming: 5 bases; junction bases outside the gene matches: 5. Per germline, CDR1 LNHDA and CDR2 SQIVND (reference sequence). There are 14 residues in the CDR3. CDR3 bases: TGTGCCAGTAGTCCAGGACAGGGACATCAGCCCCAGCATTTT. This translates into CASSPGQGHQPQHF. The full variable domain, in which reference TRBV19 and TRBJ1-5 provide the parts outside the CDR3, is DGGITQSPKYLFRKEGQNVTLSCEQNLNHDAMYWYRQDPGQGLRLIYYSQIVNDFQKGDIAEGYSVSREKKESFPLTVTSAQKNPTAFYLCASSPGQGHQPQHFGDGTRLSIL.

This clone was observed a few times. The chain joins TRBV11-2 to TRBJ1-5; 7 positions agree with TRBD1. The V segment lost 5 bases and the J segment 4 bases; nucleotides outside the gene matches: 8. The CDR3 consists of 15 residues. Per the germline V gene, CDR1 is SGHAT and CDR2 is FQNNGV. The CDR3 is CASSPDRDLNQPQHF. Here the CDR3 DNA reads TGTGCCAGCAGCCCAGACAGGGATCTAAATCAGCCCCAGCATTTT.

The chain uses TRBV27 and TRBJ1-1; unclear D gene. CDR3 size: 16 residues. In germline, CDR1 is MNHEY, CDR2 SMNVEV (reference sequence). Trimming took 4 bases from V and 4 from J, leaving 19 bases between them. DNA of the CDR3: TGTGCCAGCAGTTACACCTTCCCCGGAGCGAGCACTGAAGCTTTCTTT. It is translated as CASSYTFPGASTEAFF.

The V gene is TRBV18, the J gene TRBJ1-4; D may be TRBD1 (6 bases). This CDR3 spans 16 amino acids. Germline CDR1 is KGHSH and CDR2 is LQKENI. Trimming removed 3 bases from V and 0 bases from J, with 11 bases in between. The CDR3 DNA sequence: TGTGCCAGCTCACCTCAGGGGCTTGCAACTAATGAAAAACTGTTTTTT. Its protein product is CASSPQGLATNEKLFF.

The chain uses TRBV11-2 and TRBJ2-1; 7 nucleotides align to TRBD2. Germline lookup yields CDR1 SGHAT and CDR2 FQNNGV. J lost 7 bases, V lost 2 bases, and 11 bases had no gene match. This CDR3 spans 16 amino acids. CDR3 DNA sequence: TGTGCCAGCAGCTTACAATTCCGACACGGGGGGAATGAGCAGTTCTTC. This codes for CASSLQFRHGGNEQFF.

Only one count was recorded for this clone. The gene calls are TRBV6-5 and TRBJ2-3; D might be TRBD2 (6 bases). The CDR3 covers 14 residues. The V gene lost 11 bases and the J gene lost 1 base, with 16 bases spanning the gap. Germline V lookup: CDR1 MNHEY, CDR2 SVGAGI. The CDR3 loop is CASETQRGTDTQYF. As DNA, the CDR3 is TGTGCCTCCGAGACTCAGCGGGGCACAGATACGCAGTATTTT.

This clone occurred a few times. The gene calls are TRBV6-6 and TRBJ1-1; TRBD1 is a possible D gene (5 bases). Germline V gene sequence: CDR1 MNHNY, CDR2 SVGAGI (reference sequence). V lost 4 bases and J lost 4, with 10 bases in between. The CDR3 contains 13 residues. CDR3 bases: TGTGCCAGCAGTTTTCAGGGAGGCACTGAAGCTTTCTTT. Its translation is CASSFQGGTEAFF.

Worth noting for this clone: An end of the junction differs from the germline gene, which may be a read error. V is TRBV2 and J is TRBJ2-1; TRBD2 aligns across 13 bases. This CDR3 has 16 residues. The germline V gene has CDR1 SNHLY and CDR2 FYNNEI. CDR3 DNA: TGTGCCAGCAGTCCGCTAACTAGCGGGAGGGCCAAGAGGGAGCTCTTC. This sequence encodes CASSPLTSGRAKRELF.

This chain connects TRBV9 to TRBJ2-3; 13 nucleotides agree with TRBD2. The CDR3 consists of 16 residues. V was pared by 3 bases and J by 6 bases, with 7 bases of the junction left unmatched. Per the germline V gene, CDR1 is SGDLS and CDR2 is YYNGEE. The DNA for the CDR3 is TGTGCCAGCAGCGGTGGACTAGCGGGGGCCCGGGATACGCAGTATTTT. Its protein is CASSGGLAGARDTQYF.

The chain uses TRBV2 and TRBJ2-3; D is ambiguous. V was trimmed by 5 bases and J by 2 bases, leaving 5 bases between them. Per the germline V gene, CDR1 is SNHLY and CDR2 is FYNNEI. CDR3 length: 12 residues. The CDR3 DNA is TGTGCCAGCAGTCCTAACACAGATACGCAGTATTTT. This codes for CASSPNTDTQYF.

The rearrangement links TRBV7-6 to TRBJ2-3, with 9 nucleotides matching TRBD2. The CDR3 sequence is 19 residues long. The germline V gene encodes CDR1 SGHVS and CDR2 FNYEAQ. Trimming at V came to 5 bases and at J to 3 bases, leaving 18 bases not matched to a gene. The CDR3 nucleotides are TGTGCCAGCAGCCCGGGGGCCTCTTTAGCGGGAGCGAAGACAGATACGCAGTATTTT. Its translation: CASSPGASLAGAKTDTQYF.

The rearrangement joins TRBV7-3 to TRBJ1-6; 10 nucleotides agree with TRBD1. The ends lost 5 bases at V and 9 bases at J; junction bases unmatched: 7. The CDR3 is 15 amino acids. Per the germline V gene, CDR1 is SGHTA and CDR2 is FQGTGA. The CDR3 DNA sequence: TGTGCCAGCAGCCGTATGGGACAGGGGTCTTCACCCCTCCACTTT. Protein product: CASSRMGQGSSPLHF.

The V gene is TRBV5-1, the J gene TRBJ2-5; possible D gene TRBD1, 6 bases. V dropped 0 bases and J dropped 4 bases, with 7 bases sitting between them. The CDR3 sequence is 13 residues long. Germline CDR1 is SGHRS and CDR2 is YFSETQ. CDR3 in amino acids: CASSLGGGETQYF. CDR3 coding DNA: TGCGCCAGCAGCTTGGGAGGGGGAGAGACCCAGTACTTC.

The rearrangement joins TRBV7-6 to TRBJ2-1; TRBD2 matches at 12 bases. The length of the CDR3 is 15 residues. Germline lookup yields CDR1 SGHVS and CDR2 FNYEAQ. J lost 9 bases, V lost 4 bases, and 7 bases had no gene match. The CDR3 sequence is CASSSRTSGVGEQFF. CDR3 bases: TGTGCCAGCAGCTCTCGGACTAGCGGGGTCGGTGAGCAGTTCTTC.

In this sample, this clone turned up once. This chain connects TRBV11-2 to TRBJ2-2; 7 bases are a match to TRBD1. Germline loops: CDR1 SGHAT, CDR2 FQNNGV. The ends lost 5 bases at V and 0 bases at J; junction bases unmatched: 12. CDR3 length: 18 amino acids. The CDR3 reads CASSARRKGTANTGELFF. The CDR3 DNA sequence: TGTGCCAGCAGCGCGAGAAGAAAAGGGACAGCGAACACCGGGGAGCTGTTTTTT. Filled out from reference TRBV11-2 and TRBJ2-2, the complete variable domain reads EAGVAQSPRYKIIEKRQSVAFWCNPISGHATLYWYQQILGQGPKLLIQFQNNGVVDDSQLPKDRFSAERLKGVDSTLKIQPAKLEDSAVYLCASSARRKGTANTGELFFGEGSRLTVL.

The chain carries TRBV29-1 and TRBJ2-7; D is perhaps TRBD1 (5 bases). Germline V gives CDR1 SQVTM, CDR2 ANQGSEA. The CDR3 is made up of 14 amino acids. V lost 5 bases to trimming and J lost 4 bases, with 18 bases between them. Here the CDR3 DNA reads TGCAGCGTTTCTAACTTCAGGGTCCCATACGAGCAGTACTTC. Its protein is CSVSNFRVPYEQYF.

This clone was observed a few times. The CDR3 here is CASSRWGAEAFF. DNA of the CDR3: TGTGCCAGCAGCCGGTGGGGGGCTGAAGCTTTCTTT. This chain links TRBV11-2 with TRBJ1-1, with D tentatively TRBD1 (5 bases). The germline V gene has CDR1 SGHAT and CDR2 FQNNGV. V dropped 5 bases and J dropped 6 bases, with 10 bases sitting between them. The CDR3 sequence is 12 residues long.

The chain has TRBV28 and TRBJ2-4, with 15 positions matching TRBD2. Germline V CDR1 and CDR2: MDHEN, SYDVKM. The CDR3 totals 17 residues. J gave up 7 bases and V 4 bases, and 8 bases lay outside the gene matches. CDR3 DNA sequence: TGTGCCAGCAGTTCCTCTTGGACTAGCGGGGGGGCGAACATTCAGTACTTC. Translated: CASSSSWTSGGANIQYF.